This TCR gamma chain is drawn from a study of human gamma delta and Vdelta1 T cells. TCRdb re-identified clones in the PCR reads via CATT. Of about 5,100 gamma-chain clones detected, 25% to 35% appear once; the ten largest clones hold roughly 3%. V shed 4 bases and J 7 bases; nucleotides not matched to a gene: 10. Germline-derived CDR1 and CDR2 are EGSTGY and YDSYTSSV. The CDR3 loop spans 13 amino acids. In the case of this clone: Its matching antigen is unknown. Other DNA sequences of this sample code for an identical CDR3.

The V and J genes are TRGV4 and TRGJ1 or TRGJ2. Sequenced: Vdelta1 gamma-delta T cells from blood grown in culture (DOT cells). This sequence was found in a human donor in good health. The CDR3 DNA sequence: TGTGCCACCTGGGACGGGCCCCACTATAAGAAACTCTTT. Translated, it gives CATWDGPHYKKLF.